This T cell receptor (beta chain) was found in a study of OX40 agonist ivuxolimab in advanced cancers. Across the whole study: The study enrolled dose-escalation patients with hepatocellular carcinoma, melanoma, renal cell or head and neck cancer.

Germline CDR1 is GTSNPN and CDR2 is SVGIG (reference sequence). V lost 0 bases and J 4 bases, leaving 6 bases between the germline ends. The CDR3 spans 13 residues. This table comes from immunoSEQ multiplex PCR, and its TCRdb copy is limited to in-frame clones, with some not included. The sample has around 33,000 clones; 75% to 90% are singletons. Excluded were patients having autoimmune disease history or systemic immunosuppression. This rearrangement joins TRBV30 to TRBJ1-4; D unclear. The starting material was CD4+ or CD8+ T cells sorted from blood, obtained in a trial of the OX40 agonist ivuxolimab. The receptor comes from an adult with an advanced solid tumor such as melanoma, head and neck, liver or kidney cancer. CDR3 residues: CAWSVTLNEKLFF. The CDR3, as DNA: TGTGCCTGGAGTGTTACCCTTAATGAAAAACTGTTTTTT. The full variable domain, in which reference TRBV30 and TRBJ1-4 provide the parts outside the CDR3, is SQTIHQWPATLVQPVGSPLSLECTVEGTSNPNLYWYRQAAGRGLQLLFYSVGIGQISSEVPQNLSASRPQDRQFILSSKKLLLSDSGFYLCAWSVTLNEKLFFGSGTQLSVL.